Below, one TCR beta chain is given with its context. What it binds is not known. The sample comes from a study of cytomegalovirus exposure and HLA in healthy donors. Study-level findings and limits: Donors belonging to an Asian-associated ancestry cluster reportedly showed fewer N-insertions in productive TCRs than the approximately 670-donor mean, according to what a later analysis found. A later analysis revealed that TCR association rates differed between HLA loci, peaking at DRB1 and bottoming out at HLA-C. As confirmed in vitro, a few CMV-associated chains were specific for CMV antigens.

The CDR3 is 15 amino acids. The V end lost 6 bases, the J end lost 6 bases, and 17 bases lay between the germline ends. Germline lookup yields CDR1 SNHLY and CDR2 FYNNEI. The PCR ran on 60 Vbeta and 13 Jbeta primers. The method was immunoSEQ multiplex PCR; TCRdb's version includes in-frame clones alone and lacks a portion of them. The data contain under 70,000 clones, around four fifths of them singletons. The receptor comes from a man over 45 in good health and CMV-seronegative. The chain combines TRBV2 with TRBJ2-2, with D possibly matching TRBD2 (5 bases). Source material: PBMCs. DNA for the CDR3: TGTGCCAGCAGCCCCGCCCGAGGGTTGGCCGGGGAGCTGTTTTTT. Translation gives CASSPARGLAGELFF.